Reported below is one T cell receptor (beta chain). The specificity of this receptor is unknown. No much larger clone exists at a distance of one base, and base qualities are not known. Reads for this sample came from an Illumina HiSeq 1500. Using fastp at Q25 and MiXCR, TCRdb reprocessed the public reads and kept productive beta chains. For every CDR3 protein sequence, its rows merge into one entry that carries the most common genes and DNA. The table for this sample lists under 350,000 distinct CDR3 sequences; roughly a fifth of them were counted only once. The ten most abundant clones make up approximately 19% of the sample. This sample is drawn from a study of T cell repertoires in cytomegalovirus infection (dated by TCRdb to between 2017 and 2020). For the wider study: Recently identified HLA-C-restricted CMV epitopes, whose presentation resists viral immunomodulation, were targeted by peptide stimulations together with well-studied HLA-B-restricted epitopes. Donor HLA type was relevant to the analysis, because carriage of CMV infection together with the matching HLA type was indicated by public TCR beta signatures. The investigation overall reported the following: The ex vivo response was dominated by HLA-C-restricted CMV-specific TCR beta clonotypes, which also provided the single most frequent clonotype in two of eight donors. In both this cohort and an independent roughly 350-donor cohort, the cumulative frequency of public TCR beta family members distinguished carriers of CMV infection plus the relevant HLA type.

The meaning of the sample's treatment or condition label: in vitro stimulation with specific CMV peptide epitopes to enrich CMV-specific T cells. V is pared back by 5 bases and J by 0 bases, with 23 bases lying between the germline termini. The germline V gene provides CDR1 SQVTM and CDR2 ANQGSEA. Counted from cysteine to phenylalanine, this CDR3 has 17 amino acids. Just the 51-base CDR3 DNA is kept, in frame starting at base 1. This sequence originates from a human donor in good health (CMV status not recorded). Some clones in this sample may be carry-over from other donors' samples. This chain joins TRBV29-1 to TRBJ2-7, with a tentative D call of TRBD1 or TRBD2, each matching 7 bases. Sequences were derived from cultured PBMCs, sampled from culture after CMV antigen stimulation. The sequenced DNA is TGCAGCGTTTCCCAGGGGGTCGCGGGAGCGAACTCCTACGAGCAGTACTTC. Translated, this gives CSVSQGVAGANSYEQYF.